Sequencing of this T cell receptor (beta chain) was carried out in a study of T cells in Graves' hyperthyroidism and ophthalmopathy (dated by TCRdb to between 2018 and 2021). Background for the entire study: Peripheral blood was collected at initial diagnosis, before any treatment. The approximately 90 discovery patients were randomly split 7:3 into training and test sets. To identify distinguishing TCR V-J signatures, a discovery cohort of about 95 patients was used, comprising 43 with Graves' ophthalmopathy and roughly 60 with stable Graves' hyperthyroidism. In addition, the study compared T-cell repertoires in thyroid tissue and in blood from about six Graves' hyperthyroidism patients. Prospective prediction of ophthalmopathy was tested in an independent validation cohort consisting of 18 hyperthyroidism patients and approximately 16 patients who later progressed to ophthalmopathy. The paper describes TCR Vbeta CDR3 sequencing of roughly 130 peripheral blood samples, made up of some 40 ophthalmopathy patients, 70 to 75 hyperthyroidism patients and about 17 progressor patients. Once sampling was done, hyperthyroidism patients were given methimazole at a starting dose of 30 mg daily, whereas ophthalmopathy patients were given high-dose intravenous methylprednisolone. The paper's findings and limits, for the study overall: Blood samples also contained most of the expanded thyroid clonotypes (frequency above 0.001), which suggests that blood repertoires may reflect thyroid immune responses. No statistical method was used to fix the sample size in advance, and group allocation was not hidden from the investigators. In validation, progression to ophthalmopathy was predicted by the model with nearly 71% sensitivity and 72.22% specificity, a median of around 5.9 months before onset. A model built on a 13 V-J signature distinguished ophthalmopathy from stable hyperthyroidism, reaching 85% to 90% sensitivity and 81.08% specificity in cross-validation and 80%/75% in testing.

The TCR beta CDR3 regions were amplified from RNA transcripts. The first round of RT-PCR for the TCR CDR3 was performed with the HTBI primer set and the Qiagen OneStep RT-PCR kit. A second multiplex PCR round built the libraries, followed by size selection and purification. Paired-end sequencing of the libraries was performed with 100 bp reads on an Illumina HiSeq2000. For the original study's pipeline: SOAPnuke was used to process the raw data, removing reads that contained adapters or uncalled bases, had a mean Phred below 15, or lacked an exact match to the constant primer or identifier. High-quality paired reads were merged using COPE v1.2.5, and each unique nucleotide sequence was defined as a clonotype. MiTCR v1.1 was used to align clonotypes to the IMGT TRBV, TRBD and TRBJ reference segments. Only V-J combinations with frequency above 0.0001, covering about 99% of repertoires, were analysed. The TCS score was defined as the ratio of F50 (clonal expansion) to E x V (chaos), calculated using BLOSUM62-based TCRdist between CDR3 peptides within each V-J. Welch's t-statistics and random forest reduced roughly 530 V-J features to under 15, which were used in a naive Bayes classifier (R e1071). The Morisita-Horn index was used to measure how similar the thyroid and blood repertoires were. TCRdb's own reprocessing of the public reads used fastp at Q25 and MiXCR and kept productive beta chains. When rows share a CDR3 protein, they turn into one entry using the most common DNA and genes. These V and J calls rely on TCRdb rather than the paper's analysis. This sample is represented by just under 750,000 distinct CDR3 sequences; 35% of them were singletons. The ten largest clones add up to around 31% of the sample.

Graves' hyperthyroidism was defined as stable when no progression to ophthalmopathy occurred over 18 months of follow-up. Hyperthyroidism patients were newly diagnosed, had a disease duration of under 2 months, and were aged 18 to 65 years. Any patient with an uncontrolled infection, another autoimmune disease, pregnancy or lactation was excluded. Clinical symptoms, serum thyroxine and TRAb, thyroid ultrasound, and orbital computed tomography formed the basis for the diagnoses. PBMCs were isolated from 7.5 to 10 ml of fresh peripheral blood by Ficoll-Paque density gradient centrifugation. Total RNA was extracted with Trizol reagent, and quality was checked on an Agilent 2100 Bioanalyzer. This clonotype was counted ten times or more. Its antigen remains undetermined. The record has no base qualities; no much larger clone is one base away. The sample consisted of blood. This clonotype was sampled from a woman in her 40s with Graves' hyperthyroidism.

The CDR3 sequence is CASRGLNTEAFF. Here is the DNA: TGTGCCAGCAGGGGACTTAACACTGAAGCTTTCTTT. The sequence is built from TRBV6-5 and TRBJ1-1, with TRBD1 as a weak D call on 5 bases. Counted from cysteine to phenylalanine, this CDR3 has 12 amino acids. CDR3 DNA is the only sequence kept; it has 36 bases, read in frame from the first base. CDR1 MNHEY and CDR2 SVGAGI are derived from the germline V gene. At the junction V is shortened by 6 bases and J by 2 bases, with 7 bases in between.